These T cell receptor beta chains were read from a single sample in a study of blood T cell repertoires in COVID-19. Data came from immunoSEQ multiplex PCR; TCRdb stores just in-frame clones and leaves some out. This table has approximately 170,000 clones, approximately 80% appearing once. The material sequenced was peripheral blood. These receptors came from a woman aged 45-60 years with acute or convalescent COVID-19. Each CDR3 is given with its conserved first and last residue. A D gene is named only where the DNA matches it firmly. Size tells how often a clone was seen (once, few, many) or the class of an expanded clone, and some rows leave it out.

v_gene	d_gene	j_gene	abundance	CDR3aa	CDR3nt
TRBV28	TRBD1	TRBJ1-5	NA	CASSLGTGSNQPQHF	TGTGCCAGCAGTTTGGGGACAGGGTCCAATCAGCCCCAGCATTTT
TRBV2	TRBD1	TRBJ1-2	NA	CASLDAGQGVYGYTF	TGTGCCAGCCTTGATGCGGGACAGGGCGTATATGGCTACACCTTC
TRBV5-1	TRBD2	TRBJ2-5	NA	CASSPGLAPQETQYF	TGCGCCAGCAGCCCGGGACTAGCGCCACAAGAGACCCAGTACTTC
TRBV18	NA	TRBJ2-3	few	CASSPSWLASTDTQYF	TGTGCCAGCTCACCATCCTGGTTGGCTAGCACAGATACGCAGTATTTT
TRBV7-8	NA	TRBJ2-5	many	CASSLSYTQETQYF	TGTGCCAGCAGCTTATCTTACACCCAAGAGACCCAGTACTTC
TRBV19	NA	TRBJ2-6	NA	CASSISESGANVLTF	TGTGCCAGTAGTATTTCAGAATCTGGGGCCAACGTCCTGACTTTC
TRBV5-6	NA	TRBJ1-3	many	CASSLAAVSGNTIYF	TGTGCCAGCAGCTTGGCGGCGGTCTCTGGAAACACCATATATTTT
TRBV5-1	TRBD1	TRBJ2-1	NA	CASSAGQGADGEQFF	TGCGCCAGCAGCGCAGGACAGGGGGCGGATGGGGAGCAGTTCTTC
TRBV24-1	NA	TRBJ2-3	NA	CATSAGTVGRDTQYF	TGTGCCACCAGCGCAGGGACTGTGGGTCGGGATACGCAGTATTTT
TRBV18	NA	TRBJ1-6	NA	CASSRDKYNSPLHF	TGTGCCAGCTCGAGGGACAAATATAATTCACCCCTCCACTTT
TRBV14	NA	TRBJ1-1	NA	CASSHHRGNLYGENTEAFF	TGTGCCAGCAGCCACCATCGGGGTAACCTTTATGGTGAGAACACTGAAGCTTTCTTT
TRBV4-1	TRBD2	TRBJ2-7	NA	CASSQDRASGRSSYEQYF	TGCGCCAGCAGCCAAGACAGGGCTAGCGGGAGGAGCTCCTACGAGCAGTACTTC
TRBV10-2	NA	TRBJ1-2	NA	CASSEAREDGYTF	TGCGCCAGCAGTGAAGCCAGGGAAGATGGCTACACCTTC
TRBV19	TRBD2	TRBJ2-7	NA	CASSSAGTSVLVEQYF	TGTGCCAGTAGTTCTGCCGGGACTAGCGTTTTGGTCGAGCAGTACTTC
TRBV14	NA	TRBJ2-7	NA	CASSPSYAYEQYF	TGTGCCAGCAGCCCCTCCTACGCCTACGAGCAGTACTTC
TRBV15	NA	TRBJ1-4	few	CATSRDTGFNEKLFF	TGTGCCACCAGCAGAGATACAGGATTTAATGAAAAACTGTTTTTT
TRBV18	TRBD1	TRBJ1-4	few	CASSPMNRGPNEKLFF	TGTGCCAGCTCACCCATGAACAGGGGACCTAATGAAAAACTGTTTTTT
TRBV19	TRBD1	TRBJ1-1	NA	CASRDRGNTEAFF	TGTGCCAGCAGGGACAGGGGAAACACTGAAGCTTTCTTT
TRBV15	NA	TRBJ2-3	NA	CATSRAAAGDTQYF	TGTGCCACCAGCAGAGCAGCGGCGGGGGATACGCAGTATTTT
TRBV19	NA	TRBJ1-1	NA	CASRAFRENRNTEAFF	TGTGCCAGTAGAGCCTTTAGAGAGAACAGGAACACTGAAGCTTTCTTT
TRBV25-1	NA	TRBJ2-7	NA	CASSGTAYEQYF	TGTGCCAGCAGTGGGACTGCCTACGAGCAGTACTTC
TRBV24-1	NA	TRBJ2-2	NA	CATSDLGGATGELFF	TGTGCCACCAGTGATTTGGGTGGGGCCACCGGGGAGCTGTTTTTT
TRBV5-6	NA	TRBJ2-1	once	CASSHILNEQFF	TGTGCCAGCAGCCACATCCTCAATGAGCAGTTCTTC
TRBV27	TRBD1	TRBJ1-6	NA	CASRETGGSYNSPLHF	TGTGCCAGCAGGGAAACAGGGGGTTCCTATAATTCACCCCTCCACTTT
TRBV4-1	TRBD2	TRBJ2-1	NA	CASSQRLAGGPYNEQFF	TGCGCCAGCAGCCAGAGACTAGCGGGAGGCCCCTACAATGAGCAGTTCTTC
TRBV5-4	NA	TRBJ1-1	NA	CASSLRPATNTEAFF	TGTGCCAGCAGCCTGAGGCCGGCGACGAACACTGAAGCTTTCTTT
TRBV4-1	TRBD1	TRBJ2-7	NA	CASSQVTGEDYEQYF	TGCGCCAGCAGCCAAGTGACAGGGGAAGACTACGAGCAGTACTTC
TRBV18	NA	TRBJ1-2	NA	CASSPNAGQYGYTF	TGTGCCAGCTCACCAAACGCAGGGCAATATGGCTACACCTTC
TRBV6-1	TRBD1	TRBJ2-2	NA	CASSGTGANTGELFF	TGTGCCAGCAGTGGCACAGGGGCGAACACCGGGGAGCTGTTTTTT
TRBV6-5	NA	TRBJ1-6	NA	CASSYPNSPLHF	TGTGCCAGCAGTTACCCGAATTCACCCCTCCACTTT
TRBV19	NA	TRBJ1-5	NA	CASSILSGAGGQPQHF	TGTGCCAGTAGTATATTGAGCGGGGCAGGTGGTCAGCCCCAGCATTTT
TRBV6-2/TRBV6-3	TRBD1	TRBJ1-3	NA	CASSETGQTPPRNTIYF	TGTGCCAGCAGCGAGACGGGACAGACACCCCCTCGAAACACCATATATTTT
TRBV4-2	TRBD1	TRBJ2-7	NA	CASSPGEGQGLYEQYF	TGTGCCAGCAGCCCCGGGGAGGGACAGGGCCTATACGAGCAGTACTTC
TRBV19	NA	TRBJ1-2	medium-sized	CASSFTGHNNYGYTF	TGTGCCAGTAGTTTTACAGGGCACAATAACTATGGCTACACCTTC
TRBV3-1/TRBV3-2	NA	TRBJ2-1	NA	CASSPAPTVSSYNEQFF	TGTGCCAGCAGCCCCGCTCCGACTGTGAGCTCCTACAATGAGCAGTTCTTC
TRBV19	NA	TRBJ1-5	NA	CASSIGPSGDAGNQPQHF	TGTGCCAGTAGTATAGGCCCTTCGGGGGACGCAGGCAATCAGCCCCAGCATTTT
TRBV6-5	NA	TRBJ1-1	once	CASGQGTEAFF	TGTGCCAGCGGCCAGGGTACTGAAGCTTTCTTT